This T cell receptor beta chain was sequenced during a study of blood T cell repertoires in COVID-19. Whole-study context: Whether acute or convalescent, the COVID-19 samples came from the United States, Italy and Spain.

Germline V CDR1 and CDR2: LNHDA, SQIVND (reference sequence). This CDR3 spans 15 amino acids. Trimming took 1 base from V and 0 from J, leaving 9 bases between them. Per the original data handling: Cell counts per sample came from amplifying reference gene primers. Sequenced by immunoSEQ multiplex PCR; TCRdb stores in-frame clones only, minus some. From that table come the V and J calls and clone size; the DNA was used to work out D and trimming. Of 150,000 to 200,000 clones listed, about four fifths were seen once; the top ten hold approximately 3%. Allocation to cohorts depended on clinical history reported by the participants. A COVID-19 case had been met by exposed participants during the 2 weeks before study entry.

The sample consisted of PBMCs or T cells enriched from blood (not recorded which). The TCR originated in a woman in her thirties who had been exposed to COVID-19. The V and J genes are TRBV19 and TRBJ1-1, with D maybe TRBD1 (5 bases). The CDR3 spells CASSIATGLNTEAFF. The CDR3 DNA reads as TGTGCCAGTAGTATAGCCACAGGATTGAACACTGAAGCTTTCTTT.